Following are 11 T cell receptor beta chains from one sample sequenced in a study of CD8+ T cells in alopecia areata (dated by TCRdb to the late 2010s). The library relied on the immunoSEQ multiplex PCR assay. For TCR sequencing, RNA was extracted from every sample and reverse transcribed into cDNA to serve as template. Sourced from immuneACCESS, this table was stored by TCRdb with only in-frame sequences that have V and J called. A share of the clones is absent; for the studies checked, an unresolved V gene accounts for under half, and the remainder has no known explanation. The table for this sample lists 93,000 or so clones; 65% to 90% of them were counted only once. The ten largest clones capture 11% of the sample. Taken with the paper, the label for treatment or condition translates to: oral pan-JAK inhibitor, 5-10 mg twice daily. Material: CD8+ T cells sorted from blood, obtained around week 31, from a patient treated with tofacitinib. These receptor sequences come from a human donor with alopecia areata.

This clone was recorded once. The CDR3 bases are TGCAGCGTTGACCCCGGGACAGGGGACTACGAGCAGTACTTC. It yields the protein CSVDPGTGDYEQYF. This chain joins TRBV29-1 and TRBJ2-5; 10 bases are shared with TRBD1. The DNA matches TRBJ2-7 better at its end, which makes the J call doubtful. Per germline, CDR1 SQVTM and CDR2 ANQGSEA. The CDR3 spans 14 residues.

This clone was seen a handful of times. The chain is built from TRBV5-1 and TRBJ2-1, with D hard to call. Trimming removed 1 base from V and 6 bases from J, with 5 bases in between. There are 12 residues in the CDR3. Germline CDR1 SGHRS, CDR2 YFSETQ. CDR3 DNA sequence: TGCGCCAGCAGCTTGAACTCCAATGAGCAGTTCTTC. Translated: CASSLNSNEQFF. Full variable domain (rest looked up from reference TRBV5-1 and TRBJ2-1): KAGVTQTPRYLIKTRGQQVTLSCSPISGHRSVSWYQQTPGQGLQFLFEYFSETQRNKGNFPGRFSGRQFSNSRSEMNVSTLELGDSALYLCASSLNSNEQFFGPGTRLTVL.

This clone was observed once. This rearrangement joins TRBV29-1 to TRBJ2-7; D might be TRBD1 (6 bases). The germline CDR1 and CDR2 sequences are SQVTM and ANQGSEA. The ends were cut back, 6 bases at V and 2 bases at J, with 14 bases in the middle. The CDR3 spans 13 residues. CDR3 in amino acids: CSVRWTDTYEQYF. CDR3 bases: TGCAGCGTCAGATGGACAGACACCTACGAGCAGTACTTC.

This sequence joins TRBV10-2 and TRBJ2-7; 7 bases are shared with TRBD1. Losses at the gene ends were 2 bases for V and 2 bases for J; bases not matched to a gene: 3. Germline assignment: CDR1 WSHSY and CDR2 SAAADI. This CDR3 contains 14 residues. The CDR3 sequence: CASSEGQVTYEQYF. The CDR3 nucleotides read TGCGCCAGCAGTGAGGGACAGGTCACCTACGAGCAGTACTTC.

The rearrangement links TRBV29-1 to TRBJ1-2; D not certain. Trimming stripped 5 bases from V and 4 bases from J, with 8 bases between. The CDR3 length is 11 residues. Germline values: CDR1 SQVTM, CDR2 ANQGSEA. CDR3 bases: TGCAGCGTTCAAGCACTCTATGGCTACACCTTC. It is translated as CSVQALYGYTF.

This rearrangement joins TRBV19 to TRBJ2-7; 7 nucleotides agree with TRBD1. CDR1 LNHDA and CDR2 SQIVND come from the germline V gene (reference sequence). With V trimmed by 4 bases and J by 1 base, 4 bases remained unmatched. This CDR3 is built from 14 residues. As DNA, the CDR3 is TGTGCCAGTAGTACCCGACAGGGATCCTACGAGCAGTACTTC. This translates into CASSTRQGSYEQYF.

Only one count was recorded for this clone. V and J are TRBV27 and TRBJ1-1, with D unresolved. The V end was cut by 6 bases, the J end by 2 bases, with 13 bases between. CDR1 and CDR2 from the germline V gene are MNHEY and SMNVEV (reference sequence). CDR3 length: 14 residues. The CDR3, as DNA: TGTGCCAGCAGCCTTCCGGGATCTAACACTGAAGCTTTCTTT. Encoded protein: CASSLPGSNTEAFF.

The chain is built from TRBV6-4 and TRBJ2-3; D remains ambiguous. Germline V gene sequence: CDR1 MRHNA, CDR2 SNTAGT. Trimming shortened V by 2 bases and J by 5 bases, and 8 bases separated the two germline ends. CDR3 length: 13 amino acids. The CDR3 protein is CASSDKTEDTQYF. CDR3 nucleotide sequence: TGTGCCAGCAGTGACAAAACAGAAGATACGCAGTATTTT.

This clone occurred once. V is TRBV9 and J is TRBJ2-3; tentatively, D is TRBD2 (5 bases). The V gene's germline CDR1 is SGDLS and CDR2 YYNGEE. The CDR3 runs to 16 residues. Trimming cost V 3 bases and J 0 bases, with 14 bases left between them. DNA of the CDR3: TGTGCCAGCAGCGGATACGGGGTTGCTAGCACAGATACGCAGTATTTT. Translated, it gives CASSGYGVASTDTQYF. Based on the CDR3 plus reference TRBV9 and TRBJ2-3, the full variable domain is DSGVTQTPKHLITATGQRVTLRCSPRSGDLSVYWYQQSLDQGLQFLIQYYNGEERAKGNILERFSAQQFPDLHSELNLSSLELGDSALYFCASSGYGVASTDTQYFGPGTRLTVL.

The CDR3 DNA follows: TGTGCCAGCTCACCCGGATGGAACACTGAAGCTTTCTTT. This encodes CASSPGWNTEAFF. This sequence joins TRBV18 and TRBJ1-1; D is uncertain. CDR1 is KGHSH and CDR2 is LQKENI in the germline V gene. V was clipped by 3 bases and J by 1 base, with 6 bases between them. The length of the CDR3 is 13 residues.

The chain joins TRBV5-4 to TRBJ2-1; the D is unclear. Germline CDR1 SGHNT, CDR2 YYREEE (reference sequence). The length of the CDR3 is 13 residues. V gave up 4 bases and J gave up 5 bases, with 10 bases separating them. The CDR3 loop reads CASSPFPDNEQFF. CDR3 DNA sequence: TGTGCCAGCAGCCCGTTTCCTGACAATGAGCAGTTCTTC.